The 25 T cell receptor beta chains reported below all come from one sample, sequenced in a study of cytotoxic CD8 clonotypes in ibrutinib-treated CLL. Generated by immunoSEQ multiplex PCR, the TCRdb table keeps only in-frame clones and is missing some. The sample lists about 140,000 clones; under 95% were seen once. Sample: PBMCs, taken after 12 months of ibrutinib treatment. These receptors were collected from a human donor with chronic lymphocytic leukemia.

The chain links TRBV9 to TRBJ1-5, with unresolved D. Per germline, CDR1 SGDLS and CDR2 YYNGEE. The CDR3 covers 15 residues. With 4 bases removed from V and 0 bases from J, the gap between germline ends came to 11 bases. CDR3 in amino acids: CASSSNTNSNQPQHF. In DNA, the CDR3 is TGTGCCAGCAGCTCTAACACCAATAGCAATCAGCCCCAGCATTTT.

The gene calls are TRBV28 and TRBJ2-5; D possibly corresponds to TRBD2 (5 bases). The CDR3 covers 14 residues. Germline values: CDR1 MDHEN, CDR2 SYDVKM. Trimming cost V 4 bases and J 5 bases, with 14 bases left between them. CDR3 nucleotide sequence: TGTGCCAGCAGTTCCCCTTCGGAGGTGGAGACCCAGTACTTC. Translated: CASSSPSEVETQYF.

The V call is TRBV14, the J call TRBJ2-6; D is perhaps TRBD2 (6 bases). The CDR3 consists of 19 residues. The germline V gene has CDR1 SGHDN and CDR2 FVKESK. Trimming took 4 bases from V and 3 from J, leaving 22 bases between them. CDR3 protein: CASSPQTRYWEVGANVLTF. The CDR3 bases are TGTGCCAGCAGCCCCCAGACGAGGTACTGGGAGGTTGGGGCCAACGTCCTGACTTTC.

This chain joins TRBV29-1 and TRBJ2-6; unclear D gene. The CDR3 length is 13 residues. Germline V CDR1 and CDR2: SQVTM, ANQGSEA. The ends were cut back, 6 bases at V and 0 bases at J, with 6 bases in the middle. The CDR3 loop reads CSVAFSGANVLTF. As DNA, the CDR3 is TGCAGCGTGGCCTTCTCTGGGGCCAACGTCCTGACTTTC.

This clone has more than one count but fewer than ten. The chain combines TRBV4-1 with TRBJ2-7; D remains ambiguous. Germline loops: CDR1 MGHRA, CDR2 YSYEKL. V shed 0 bases and J shed 2 bases, with 11 bases lying between them. The CDR3 is made up of 15 amino acids. CDR3 sequence (DNA): TGCGCCAGCAGCCAAGATATTTTGGAAACCTACGAGCAGTACTTC. This codes for CASSQDILETYEQYF.

This chain joins TRBV7-8 and TRBJ1-2; weak D call: TRBD1 (6 bases). This CDR3 has 16 residues. Germline loops: CDR1 SGHVS, CDR2 FQNEAQ. Trimming pared 5 bases from V and 0 bases from J, leaving 16 bases between. In DNA form, the CDR3 reads TGTGCCAGCAGCCTCGAGGGGGGGACTACTAACTATGGCTACACCTTC. Residues: CASSLEGGTTNYGYTF.

This clone was picked up one time. The V call is TRBV7-9, the J call TRBJ2-6; D not certain. The CDR3 is 16 amino acids. V was shortened by 4 bases and J by 1 base, with 11 bases between the two germline ends. The germline CDR1 and CDR2 sequences are SEHNR and FQNEAQ (reference sequence). DNA of the CDR3: TGTGCCAGCAGCTCTAGTAGGAATTCTGGGGCCAACGTCCTGACTTTC. The encoded protein is CASSSSRNSGANVLTF.

In this sample, this clone turned up a few times. J is TRBJ1-3 and V is TRBV2; D perhaps matches TRBD1 (6 bases). The germline V gene has CDR1 SNHLY and CDR2 FYNNEI. CDR3 length: 15 amino acids. V was trimmed by 4 bases and J by 0 bases, leaving 10 bases between them. CDR3: CASSADSSSGNTIYF. As DNA, the CDR3 is TGTGCCAGCAGTGCGGACAGCAGCTCTGGAAACACCATATATTTT.

The rearrangement links TRBV19 to TRBJ2-5; possibly TRBD2 for D (6 bases). Between the trimmed V and J ends, which lost 5 bases and 4 bases, there was a span of 14 bases. The germline V gene has CDR1 LNHDA and CDR2 SQIVND (reference sequence). The CDR3 length is 14 residues. The CDR3 loop is CASSARDFLETQYF. CDR3 nucleotide sequence: TGTGCCAGTAGTGCTCGGGACTTCCTAGAGACCCAGTACTTC.

The chain couples TRBV7-3 to TRBJ1-3, with D hard to call. Per germline, CDR1 SGHTA and CDR2 FQGTGA. The CDR3 sequence is 13 residues long. Deletions cut 4 bases from V and 4 bases from J, with 8 bases between. This chain's CDR3 is CASSSDQGNTIYF. The CDR3 DNA reads TGTGCCAGCAGCTCCGATCAGGGAAACACCATATATTTT.

The V and J genes are TRBV2 and TRBJ1-5, with 9 positions matching TRBD1. In germline, CDR1 is SNHLY, CDR2 FYNNEI. The CDR3 spans 14 residues. V lost 3 bases to trimming and J lost 6 bases; unmatched junction nucleotides: 3. CDR3: CASSEGQGGQPQHF. CDR3 nucleotides: TGTGCCAGCAGTGAGGGACAGGGTGGTCAGCCCCAGCATTTT.

The genes are TRBV4-3 and TRBJ2-5; tentatively, D is TRBD1 (5 bases). CDR3 length: 13 amino acids. V was trimmed by 6 bases and J by 3 bases, leaving 11 bases between them. CDR1 and CDR2 (germline): LGHNA, YSLEER. The CDR3 DNA follows: TGCGCCAGCAGTAGTATCAGGGAAGAGACCCAGTACTTC. The encoded protein is CASSSIREETQYF.

This clone was counted a few times. The J gene is TRBJ2-7, the V gene TRBV9; perhaps TRBD1 as D (6 bases). Germline V lookup: CDR1 SGDLS, CDR2 YYNGEE. Trimming took off 4 bases at V and 8 bases at J, with 22 bases between the two ends. This CDR3 has 15 amino acids. CDR3 residues: CASSTRQDPPTKQYF. CDR3 nucleotides: TGTGCCAGCAGCACCCGACAGGATCCTCCTACGAAGCAGTACTTC.

The chain recombines TRBV7-2 with TRBJ1-1; D is perhaps TRBD1 (5 bases). This CDR3 has 14 residues. Germline values: CDR1 SGHTA, CDR2 FQGNSA. V was shortened by 0 bases and J by 5 bases, with 10 bases between the two germline ends. The CDR3 DNA sequence: TGTGCCAGCAGCTTAGCCAGAGGGGATACTGAAGCTTTCTTT. This gives the protein CASSLARGDTEAFF.

The chain has TRBV6-5 and TRBJ2-5; 11 bases are a match to TRBD2. V dropped 2 bases and J dropped 5; count of bases not matched to a gene: 4. The CDR3 loop spans 15 amino acids. CDR1 is MNHEY and CDR2 is SVGAGI in the germline V gene. The CDR3 region is CASSYTTSGGETQYF. The CDR3 DNA is TGTGCCAGCAGTTACACTACTAGCGGGGGTGAGACCCAGTACTTC.

The V and J genes are TRBV5-4 and TRBJ1-1; TRBD1 aligns across 7 bases. V dropped 2 bases and J dropped 7; count of bases not matched to a gene: 8. Germline V CDR1 and CDR2: SGHNT, YYREEE (reference sequence). The CDR3 sequence is 14 residues long. CDR3 residues: CASSFDREIGEAFF. The CDR3 DNA reads as TGTGCCAGCAGCTTCGACAGGGAGATTGGTGAAGCTTTCTTT. Combining the CDR3 with reference TRBV5-4 and TRBJ1-1 gives the whole variable domain ETGVTQSPTHLIKTRGQQVTLRCSSQSGHNTVSWYQQALGQGPQFIFQYYREEENGRGNFPPRFSGLQFPNYSSELNVNALELDDSALYLCASSFDREIGEAFFGQGTRLTVV.

The chain combines TRBV28 with TRBJ2-7; D remains ambiguous. Trimming took off 5 bases at V and 9 bases at J, with 11 bases between the two ends. CDR3 length: 11 residues. From germline, CDR1 is MDHEN and CDR2 SYDVKM. The CDR3 loop is CASSETWGQYF. Here the CDR3 DNA reads TGTGCCAGCAGTGAGACCTGGGGGCAGTACTTC.

The rearrangement links TRBV7-8 to TRBJ2-6; tentatively, D is TRBD2 (6 bases). Trimming cost V 4 bases and J 4 bases, with 11 bases left between them. The CDR3 is 15 residues long. Germline CDR1 reads SGHVS; CDR2 reads FQNEAQ. This CDR3 is CASSSAGMGANVLTF. The CDR3 DNA reads as TGTGCCAGCAGCTCGGCGGGGATGGGGGCCAACGTCCTGACTTTC.

This chain connects TRBV28 to TRBJ2-5; TRBD2 aligns across 8 bases. Germline CDR1 is MDHEN and CDR2 is SYDVKM. CDR3 length: 17 residues. J was trimmed by 5 bases and V by 3 bases; bases with no gene match: 14. In DNA, the CDR3 is TGTGCCAGCAGTTTTTATTTCCAGGGCCGCGGGGGGGAGACCCAGTACTTC. It encodes CASSFYFQGRGGETQYF.

The rearrangement joins TRBV7-2 to TRBJ2-5, with D tentatively TRBD2 (6 bases). The ends were cut back, 2 bases at V and 5 bases at J, with 15 bases in the middle. This CDR3 is built from 15 residues. CDR1 and CDR2 from the germline V gene are SGHTA and FQGNSA. CDR3 in DNA: TGTGCCAGCAGCTTAAGGGCGGGGTGGTTCGAGACCCAGTACTTC. Protein sequence: CASSLRAGWFETQYF.

This clone came up once. The chain recombines TRBV19 with TRBJ1-4; D perhaps matches TRBD1 (5 bases). The CDR3 runs 14 residues. Per germline, CDR1 LNHDA and CDR2 SQIVND (reference sequence). V was clipped by 9 bases and J by 5 bases, with 16 bases between them. CDR3: CASERGGWNEKLFF. The CDR3 DNA reads TGTGCCAGCGAACGGGGCGGGTGGAATGAAAAACTGTTTTTT.

This chain connects TRBV5-8 to TRBJ2-7, with D tentatively TRBD2 (5 bases). V was shortened by 4 bases and J by 7 bases, with 21 bases between the two germline ends. The CDR3 has 15 residues. Germline values: CDR1 SGHTS, CDR2 YDEGEE. CDR3 nucleotide sequence: TGTGCCAGCAGCCTGTCTAGTTGGAGGACGGGGGAGCAGTACTTC. Its translation is CASSLSSWRTGEQYF.

The CDR3 DNA reads TGCGCCAGCAGCCAAGATCTCGGCGGGAGTAGCGAGCAGTACTTC. It is translated as CASSQDLGGSSEQYF. The rearrangement uses TRBV4-3 and TRBJ2-7, with TRBD2 matching 7 bases. The CDR3 has 15 amino acids. The V gene's germline CDR1 is LGHNA and CDR2 YSLEER. J gave up 6 bases and V 0 bases, and 8 bases lay outside the gene matches.

V is TRBV11-2 and J is TRBJ2-1, with D perhaps matching TRBD2 (6 bases). CDR3 length: 15 residues. Per germline, CDR1 SGHAT and CDR2 FQNNGV. The germline V and J ends were trimmed by 2 bases and 5 bases, with 13 bases remaining between them. CDR3 bases: TGTGCCAGCAGCTTAACGGGTAGGAGGGACAATGAGCAGTTCTTC. It encodes CASSLTGRRDNEQFF.

The chain combines TRBV7-8 with TRBJ1-1; a weak D match, TRBD1 (5 bases). Trimming took off 1 base at V and 1 base at J, with 10 bases between the two ends. The V gene's germline CDR1 is SGHVS and CDR2 FQNEAQ. This CDR3 contains 15 residues. The CDR3 sequence: CASSLEGTGNTEAFF. Here the CDR3 DNA reads TGTGCCAGCAGCTTAGAAGGGACGGGGAACACTGAAGCTTTCTTT.